This T cell receptor beta chain was retrieved from a study of long-term antiretroviral therapy in people with HIV. Study-wide points: Relative to transplant donor controls, diversity remained lower despite increasing after ART.

In the case of this clone: Its antigen is undetermined.

One or more pre-ART and two or more post-ART PBMC samples were available from each donor. This was the immunoSEQ v3.0 assay at survey level. Some clones are missing from TCRdb's copy, which holds only in-frame ones; the method was immunoSEQ multiplex PCR. Among approximately 19,000 clones listed, 76% were seen once. This CDR3 has 17 residues. Deletions cut 1 base from V and 6 bases from J, with 18 bases between. Germline V gene lookup returns CDR1 MNHNS and CDR2 SASEGT. The receptor was derived from a woman between 45 and 65 years old with HIV. The chain carries TRBV6-1 and TRBJ1-4; no reliable D call. The source was unsorted PBMCs, collected 0.5 years before starting antiretroviral therapy. The CDR3 DNA reads TGTGCCAGCAGTGAAGTGTTGGCACTCTATGCAGATGAAAAACTGTTTTTT. Translating it yields CASSEVLALYADEKLFF.